Reported below is one T cell receptor beta chain. The data were obtained in a study of sequential checkpoint blockade in melanoma. The protocol was immunoSEQ multiplex PCR, while the TCRdb copy is restricted to in-frame clones and leaves out a portion. Seen here are under 20,000 clones, approximately 74% observed once, and the top ten hold 34%. Treatment denoted: randomized to nivolumab then ipilimumab (arm A) or the reverse (arm B). None of the patients previously received DNA-damaging chemotherapy. The CDR3 consists of 19 residues. Germline V lookup: CDR1 MNHEY, CDR2 SMNVEV (reference sequence). After removal of 5 bases from V and 5 bases from J, the junction contained 16 bases not matched to a gene.

Sequencing was performed on CD8+ T cells sorted from blood (inferred from file names), taken from a patient given nivolumab and ipilimumab in sequence. This TCR came from a human donor with melanoma. The rearrangement joins TRBV27 to TRBJ2-1, with TRBD2 identical over 12 bases. Here the CDR3 reads CASSLTLRASGRGDNEQFF. The CDR3 coding sequence is TGTGCCAGCAGTCTAACCCTCCGGGCTAGCGGGAGGGGCGACAATGAGCAGTTCTTC.